The TCR beta chain under discussion was sequenced for a study of graft-versus-host responses after intestinal transplantation (dated by TCRdb to 2020 to 2023). Context from the whole study: The transplants that recipients received were multivisceral, liver-intestinal, or isolated intestinal. Every recipient was given anti-thymocyte globulin induction, followed by approximately three years of maintenance tacrolimus and steroids. After intestinal transplantation, graft-versus-host and host-versus-graft alloreactive T cell clones in the graft, circulation and bone marrow were tracked using bulk TCR-beta CDR3 sequencing. To identify alloreactive clones, pre-transplant mixed lymphocyte reaction products were sequenced and then compared with unstimulated pre-transplant donor and recipient T cells. The cohort enrolled 20 to 30 intestinal transplant recipients, one of whom was a retransplant, and a few patients without pretransplant specimens were excluded. Donor T cell macrochimerism was defined as a peak of at least 4% donor T cells among recipient peripheral blood mononuclear cells. Rather than going through the commercial service, samples from a few later patients were sequenced in-house on an Illumina MiSeq and processed with MiXCR. What the study reported, not specific to this receptor: GvH clones turned up in recipient bone marrow, with some appearing earlier in ileal mucosa or blood, a pattern consistent with an intestinal mucosal origin. The relatively low number and heterogeneity of intestinal transplant patients limited the conclusions. Early after transplant, peak levels of circulating GvH clones were associated with declines in HvG clones. In patients with donor T cell macrochimerism, the allografts had high GvH to HvG T cell clonal ratios.

In the case of this clone: Its target antigen remains unknown. No clone much larger than this one lies a single base away; base qualities are absent.

Sample time point, as interpreted from the label and publication: cells obtained before transplantation from donor or recipient. CD3+CD4+ and CD3+CD8+ populations were FACS-sorted from unstimulated pre-transplant donor and recipient cells taken from spleen or lymph nodes. Library generation was performed with the immunoSEQ multiplex PCR assay. For most patients, genomic DNA was isolated using the Qiagen DNeasy Blood and Tissue Kit and was shipped frozen to Adaptive Biotechnologies for TCR sequencing. High-throughput TCR-beta CDR3 sequencing of genomic DNA from most patients was performed by Adaptive Biotechnologies. As for the original processing: TCR sequencing data were retrieved from Adaptive's ImmunoSEQ software for about 17 patients, whereas a few other patients were processed with MiXCR and VDJtools. To correct CD4 versus CD8 sorting errors, sequences present in both subsets at a frequency ratio below 5:1 were removed. CDR3 nucleotide sequences shared by donor and recipient were removed because the origin of these sequences could not be assigned. Alloreactive clones required at least 2-fold expansion over unstimulated cells and minimum CFSE-low frequency of 0.002% (template counts) or 0.001% (read counts). Clones detected in sequenced pre-transplant spleen, lymph node, or MLR CFSE-low populations of the donor or recipient were defined as mappable. The cumulative frequency of alloreactive clones was calculated as a percentage of all sequences, weighted by copy number. This is the immuneACCESS table as TCRdb keeps it, with only in-frame sequences that have V and J called. A part of the clones is gone; compared with another copy, unresolved V genes explain less than half, and the rest is unexplained. V and J calls and clone size are as listed in that table; D and trimming were resolved from the DNA. The sample table holds tens of thousands of clones, of which roughly 90% were seen once. Roughly 0.5% of the sample belongs to the ten largest clones.

Looking up the germline V gene yields CDR1 SGHVS and CDR2 FNYEAQ. V sheds 5 bases and J sheds 10 bases, leaving 12 bases between their ends. Taken from cysteine to phenylalanine, the CDR3 has 12 residues. This entry keeps only the CDR3 DNA: 36 bases, framed from base 1. This specimen was unstimulated CD8+ T cells sorted from spleen or lymph node cells, taken before intestinal transplant. In this chain, TRBV7-6 is recombined with TRBJ2-1; TRBD1 is possibly the D segment (6 matching bases). This TCR was recovered from a human donor who received an intestinal transplant. The CDR3 region: CASSLQGEEQFF. The base sequence is TGTGCCAGCAGCCTACAGGGTGAGGAGCAGTTCTTC.